These T cell receptor beta chains were read from a single sample in a study of graft-versus-host responses after intestinal transplantation. Assay used: immunoSEQ multiplex PCR; TCRdb lists only in-frame clones, some missing. The table records about 6,900 clones, around 23% of them present only once. The sample in question was alloreactive CD4+ T cells from a mixed lymphocyte reaction culture, obtained before transplantation. The receptors were gathered from a human patient who was an organ donor for intestinal transplantation. The CDR3 runs from the conserved cysteine through the conserved F or W.

V	J	CDR3
TRBV18	TRBJ1-1	CASSPGGNTEACF
TRBV6-6	TRBJ2-2	CASSYYRAATGELFF
TRBV28	TRBJ1-2	CASSPGHPYGYTF
TRBV6-1	TRBJ2-7	CASRRQGASGEQYF
TRBV30	TRBJ2-7	CAWSPRGSSYEQYF
TRBV5-4	TRBJ1-1	CASSQDPQAKAFF
TRBV7-9	TRBJ1-1	CASSQDTVAAREAFF
TRBV29-1	TRBJ1-1	CSVERDRGYNTEAFF
TRBV7-9	TRBJ2-7	CASSLGTSGRAYEQYF
TRBV10-1	TRBJ1-2	CASSEFQGVRNTF
TRBV6-5	TRBJ2-7	CASSGTGRSSYEQYF
TRBV28	TRBJ1-2	CASSLSGQSYGYTF
TRBV19	TRBJ1-1	CASTNFRRVEAFF
TRBV7-3	TRBJ1-4	CASSLETTNEKLFF
TRBV6-5	TRBJ2-1	CASSLSGSSYNEQFF
TRBV6-6	TRBJ2-3	CASIGGVRADTQYF
TRBV7-2	TRBJ2-1	CASSLAGPYNEQFF
TRBV6-5	TRBJ1-5	CASSYLAGNQPQHF
TRBV7-6	TRBJ2-3	CASSYLAGSWVDTQYF
TRBV7-8	TRBJ2-7	CASSYAPSYEQYF
TRBV28	TRBJ1-1	CASSYRALGTEAFF
TRBV7-3	TRBJ2-1	CASSLKGGEVNEQFF
TRBV6-5	TRBJ2-4	CASSPMAGAKNIQYF
TRBV5-1	TRBJ1-2	CASKVLPVRKTYGYTF